A single sample gave rise to the 28 T cell receptor beta chains below, sequenced in a study of blood T cell repertoires in COVID-19. Produced via immunoSEQ multiplex PCR; TCRdb's table is partial and in-frame only. Among 89,000 or so clones listed, nearly 95% were seen once. Sequencing was carried out using peripheral blood. These receptors all stem from a human donor with active COVID-19. The donor label of this sample is uncertain.

This sequence joins TRBV5-1 and TRBJ2-7; TRBD1 matches 9 bases. The ends lost 5 bases at V and 6 bases at J; junction bases unmatched: 15. CDR1 and CDR2 (germline): SGHRS, YFSETQ. This CDR3 is 16 amino acids long. The CDR3 sequence: CASSPISGTGYLEQYF. In nucleotides, the CDR3 is TGCGCCAGCAGTCCTATCTCCGGGACAGGGTACCTCGAGCAGTACTTC.

The rearrangement links TRBV7-9 to TRBJ2-2, with 7 bases fitting TRBD1. The V segment lost 1 base and the J segment 1 base; nucleotides outside the gene matches: 3. CDR1 and CDR2 from the germline V gene are SEHNR and FQNEAQ (reference sequence). The CDR3 has 16 amino acids. CDR3 sequence reads: CASSLVNRGNTGELFF. DNA of the CDR3: TGTGCCAGCAGCTTAGTTAACAGGGGGAACACCGGGGAGCTGTTTTTT.

This sequence joins TRBV9 and TRBJ2-3, with TRBD2 identical over 10 bases. The CDR3 loop spans 15 amino acids. V was clipped by 3 bases and J by 2 bases; unmatched bases: 3. CDR1 and CDR2 (germline): SGDLS, YYNGEE. CDR3 coding DNA: TGTGCCAGCAGCGCCGGACTAGCGGCCACAGATACGCAGTATTTT. It codes for CASSAGLAATDTQYF.

The chain uses TRBV7-9 and TRBJ2-7, with unresolved D. Germline loops: CDR1 SEHNR, CDR2 FQNEAQ (reference sequence). Trimming stripped 5 bases from V and 1 base from J, with 6 bases between. The CDR3 runs 12 residues. CDR3 DNA sequence: TGTGCCAGCAGCCCCAGTTCCTACGAGCAGTACTTC. Its translation is CASSPSSYEQYF. The whole variable domain, filled in from reference TRBV7-9 and TRBJ2-7, reads DTGVSQNPRHKITKRGQNVTFRCDPISEHNRLYWYRQTLGQGPEFLTYFQNEAQLEKSRLLSDRFSAERPKGSFSTLEIQRTEQGDSAMYLCASSPSSYEQYFGPGTRLTVT.

This chain connects TRBV10-2 to TRBJ1-2, with 12 bases that match TRBD1. CDR3 size: 17 residues. J lost 8 bases, V lost 3 bases, and 13 bases had no gene match. Germline-derived CDR1 and CDR2 are WSHSY and SAAADI. The CDR3 DNA reads as TGCGCCAGCAGTGAAAGGGACAGGGGGCGAGGTTCAAAAGGCTACACCTTC. This codes for CASSERDRGRGSKGYTF.

The V gene is TRBV7-9, the J gene TRBJ2-7; 8 nucleotides line up with TRBD1. CDR3 size: 14 residues. The germline gives CDR1 SEHNR, CDR2 FQNEAQ (reference sequence). The V and J ends lost 7 bases and 7 bases, in that order; junction bases with no gene match: 12. The CDR3 DNA is TGTGCCAGCACCCCGAGGGGGACAGGTGAGGAGCAGTACTTC. Translation: CASTPRGTGEEQYF.

The V call is TRBV5-1, the J call TRBJ2-5, with unresolved D. The V gene lost 5 bases and the J gene lost 5 bases, with 19 bases spanning the gap. Germline V gives CDR1 SGHRS, CDR2 YFSETQ. The CDR3 totals 15 residues. CDR3 bases: TGCGCCAGCAGACCTATTTTGGATAGAGCGGAGACCCAGTACTTC. Its translation is CASRPILDRAETQYF.

This clone was found once. The gene calls are TRBV9 and TRBJ2-1; the match to TRBD2 covers 7 bases. The CDR3 length is 15 residues. The V gene end was trimmed by 4 bases and the J gene end by 0 bases; junction bases not matched to a gene: 4. Germline CDR1 SGDLS, CDR2 YYNGEE. CDR3 nucleotides: TGTGCCAGCAGCTCAAGCGGGGCCTCCTACAATGAGCAGTTCTTC. It translates to CASSSSGASYNEQFF.

V and J are TRBV5-1 and TRBJ1-3, with 7 bases identical to TRBD1. There are 16 residues in the CDR3. Germline V lookup: CDR1 SGHRS, CDR2 YFSETQ. Trimming removed 3 bases from V and 2 bases from J; junction bases left unmatched: 8. CDR3 amino acids: CASSSSPGQPGNTIYF. In DNA form, the CDR3 reads TGCGCCAGCAGCTCATCGCCGGGACAGCCTGGAAACACCATATATTTT. The complete variable domain, with remaining parts taken from reference TRBV5-1 and TRBJ1-3, reads KAGVTQTPRYLIKTRGQQVTLSCSPISGHRSVSWYQQTPGQGLQFLFEYFSETQRNKGNFPGRFSGRQFSNSRSEMNVSTLELGDSALYLCASSSSPGQPGNTIYFGEGSWLTVV.

The chain employs TRBV24-1 and TRBJ2-2, with 9 bases fitting TRBD1. The junction had 8 bases not matched to a gene; V was cut back by 7 bases and J by 3 bases. CDR1 and CDR2 (germline): KGHDR, SFDVKD. The CDR3 totals 16 residues. The CDR3 DNA sequence: TGTGCCACCAGCCAGAGACAGGGGGTCGACACCGGGGAGCTGTTTTTT. Translation: CATSQRQGVDTGELFF.

The chain employs TRBV9 and TRBJ1-5, with D possibly matching TRBD1 (5 bases). Trimming pared 4 bases from V and 7 bases from J, leaving 12 bases between. Germline V gives CDR1 SGDLS, CDR2 YYNGEE. The CDR3 is 13 residues long. The CDR3: CASSPDRGQPQHF. Written as DNA, the CDR3 is TGTGCCAGCAGCCCTGACAGAGGCCAGCCCCAGCATTTT.

CDR3 residues: CASSLSPDSLSSGELFF. The DNA for the CDR3 is TGTGCCAGCAGCTTATCCCCGGACAGTTTGTCTAGCGGGGAGCTGTTTTTT. The chain combines TRBV7-6 with TRBJ2-2, with D maybe TRBD1 (6 bases). Per the germline V gene, CDR1 is SGHVS and CDR2 is FNYEAQ. V lost 2 bases to trimming and J lost 7 bases, with 20 bases between them. CDR3 length: 17 amino acids.

The V and J genes are TRBV15 and TRBJ2-7; D perhaps matches TRBD1 (6 bases). Trimming took 2 bases from V and 0 from J, leaving 11 bases between them. CDR1 is LNHNV and CDR2 is YYDKDF in the germline V gene (reference sequence). CDR3 length: 15 amino acids. The CDR3 sequence: CATSRSGQSSYEQYF. The CDR3 DNA reads as TGTGCCACCAGCAGATCTGGACAGAGCTCCTACGAGCAGTACTTC. The variable domain in full, with the rest retrieved from reference TRBV15 and TRBJ2-7, is DAMVIQNPRYQVTQFGKPVTLSCSQTLNHNVMYWYQQKSSQAPKLLFHYYDKDFNNEADTPDNFQSRRPNTSFCFLDIRSPGLGDTAMYLCATSRSGQSSYEQYFGPGTRLTVT.

CDR3 residues: CASSLGTSVHEQFF. CDR3 nucleotides: TGTGCCAGCAGCTTGGGGACTAGCGTGCATGAGCAGTTCTTC. The rearrangement uses TRBV5-4 and TRBJ2-1, with TRBD2 identical over 9 bases. Losses at the gene ends were 0 bases for V and 8 bases for J; bases not matched to a gene: 3. The CDR3 spans 14 residues. Germline CDR1 SGHNT, CDR2 YYREEE (reference sequence).

This clone was detected once. As DNA, the CDR3 is TGTGCCAGCAGCGGGAGGGACAGGGGGCCAGGTCAGCCCCAGCATTTT. Protein: CASSGRDRGPGQPQHF. The chain employs TRBV2 and TRBJ1-5, with 12 bases aligning to TRBD1. CDR1 is SNHLY and CDR2 is FYNNEI in the germline V gene. CDR3 length: 16 amino acids. Germline trimming cut 6 bases from V and 6 bases from J; bases unmatched to any gene: 9.

This chain joins TRBV2 and TRBJ2-5; maybe TRBD1 (5 bases). Trimming took off 4 bases at V and 5 bases at J, with 17 bases between the two ends. Germline CDR1 and CDR2: SNHLY and FYNNEI. The CDR3 length is 15 residues. The DNA of the CDR3 is TGTGCCAGCAGTGCATCGCACAGGTTGGCGGAGACCCAGTACTTC. Translating gives CASSASHRLAETQYF.

CDR3 protein: CASSGTGPTEAFF. In DNA, the CDR3 is TGTGCCAGCAGTGGGACAGGTCCCACTGAAGCTTTCTTT. V gene TRBV28 combines with J gene TRBJ1-1, with TRBD1 identical over 8 bases. This CDR3 spans 13 amino acids. V trimming: 5 bases; J trimming: 4 bases; junction bases outside the gene matches: 3. In germline, CDR1 is MDHEN, CDR2 SYDVKM.

This clone was seen a single time. The chain recombines TRBV6-6 with TRBJ1-2, with 9 bases fitting TRBD1. The CDR3 consists of 15 residues. The germline V gene encodes CDR1 MNHNY and CDR2 SVGAGI (reference sequence). V shed 4 bases, J shed 5 bases, and the junction held 8 bases outside the gene matches. The chain's CDR3 is CASSSGTGNRYGYTF. CDR3 nucleotides: TGTGCCAGCAGTTCCGGGACAGGGAATCGATATGGCTACACCTTC.

This clone was recorded once. This chain connects TRBV28 to TRBJ1-5; possibly TRBD1 for D (6 bases). CDR1 is MDHEN, CDR2 SYDVKM, per germline. The CDR3 runs 15 residues. Trimming stripped 6 bases from V and 6 bases from J, with 18 bases between. CDR3 nucleotide sequence: TGTGCCAGCAGAAGACAAACAGGGAGCGGTCAGCCCCAGCATTTT. This translates into CASRRQTGSGQPQHF.

This rearrangement joins TRBV5-1 to TRBJ2-2, with 8 bases that match TRBD1. J was trimmed by 3 bases and V by 1 base; bases with no gene match: 5. Looked up from germline, CDR1 is SGHRS and CDR2 is YFSETQ. The CDR3 has 16 amino acids. CDR3 in amino acids: CASSLRQGSDTGELFF. The CDR3 nucleotides read TGCGCCAGCAGCTTGCGACAGGGGAGCGACACCGGGGAGCTGTTTTTT.

The rearrangement joins TRBV6-6 to TRBJ2-7; 7 nucleotides match TRBD1. Germline V lookup: CDR1 MNHNY, CDR2 SVGAGI (reference sequence). The CDR3 consists of 14 residues. Trimming removed 0 bases from V and 5 bases from J; junction bases left unmatched: 4. CDR3 residues: CASSYSGGADEQYF. The CDR3 DNA reads TGTGCCAGCAGTTACTCAGGGGGCGCGGACGAGCAGTACTTC.

The V call is TRBV20-1, the J call TRBJ1-2; D might be TRBD1 (5 bases). The ends were cut back, 3 bases at V and 7 bases at J, with 12 bases in the middle. This CDR3 spans 12 amino acids. Germline V gene lookup returns CDR1 DFQATT and CDR2 SNEGSKA (reference sequence). CDR3 sequence: CSASTQGTGYTF. In DNA, the CDR3 is TGCAGTGCTAGTACGCAGGGTACTGGCTACACCTTC.

The table lists this clone with a few counts. V and J are TRBV28 and TRBJ1-5, with 8 bases aligning to TRBD1. J lost 1 base, V lost 5 bases, and 7 bases had no gene match. Germline V gene sequence: CDR1 MDHEN, CDR2 SYDVKM. CDR3 length equals 16 residues. The CDR3 here is CASSQDRVWSNQPQHF. The DNA for the CDR3 is TGTGCCAGCAGTCAGGACAGGGTTTGGAGCAATCAGCCCCAGCATTTT.

This chain joins TRBV28 and TRBJ2-5; 13 bases are shared with TRBD2. Looked up from germline, CDR1 is MDHEN and CDR2 is SYDVKM. V lost 2 bases, J lost 4 bases, and 10 bases stayed unmatched. This CDR3 has 18 residues. The chain's CDR3 is CASSLRTSGSGGRETQYF. The CDR3, as DNA: TGTGCCAGCAGTTTAAGGACTAGCGGGAGTGGGGGCAGAGAGACCCAGTACTTC.

J is TRBJ2-3 and V is TRBV5-1; TRBD2 matches 9 bases. Germline V gives CDR1 SGHRS, CDR2 YFSETQ. The CDR3 length is 16 residues. The V gene end was trimmed by 3 bases and the J gene end by 4 bases; junction bases not matched to a gene: 9. The CDR3 loop is CASSSVAGGPADTQYF. CDR3 nucleotide sequence: TGCGCCAGCAGCTCTGTGGCGGGGGGGCCTGCAGATACGCAGTATTTT. Drawing the rest from reference TRBV5-1 and TRBJ2-3, the complete variable domain is KAGVTQTPRYLIKTRGQQVTLSCSPISGHRSVSWYQQTPGQGLQFLFEYFSETQRNKGNFPGRFSGRQFSNSRSEMNVSTLELGDSALYLCASSSVAGGPADTQYFGPGTRLTVL.

The chain is built from TRBV19 and TRBJ2-2, with 8 bases identical to TRBD2. Per germline, CDR1 LNHDA and CDR2 SQIVND (reference sequence). Trimming cost V 1 base and J 4 bases; bases outside gene matches: 2. The CDR3 contains 15 residues. CDR3 region: CASSIGSGITGELFF. CDR3 DNA: TGTGCCAGTAGTATAGGTAGCGGGATCACCGGGGAGCTGTTTTTT.

The chain recombines TRBV4-3 with TRBJ2-7, with D perhaps matching TRBD2 (5 bases). The V gene's germline CDR1 is LGHNA and CDR2 YSLEER. Trimming stripped 0 bases from V and 4 bases from J, with 10 bases between. The CDR3 consists of 14 residues. CDR3 amino acids: CASSQDWLAYEQYF. The CDR3 DNA is TGCGCCAGCAGCCAAGATTGGCTAGCTTACGAGCAGTACTTC.

This chain uses TRBV5-1 with TRBJ2-6; possible D gene TRBD2, 6 bases. The V gene lost 4 bases and the J gene lost 2 bases, with 10 bases spanning the gap. CDR3 length: 15 residues. Germline loops: CDR1 SGHRS, CDR2 YFSETQ. The chain's CDR3 is CASSLGGAGANVLTF. CDR3 coding DNA: TGCGCCAGCAGCCTCGGCGGGGCTGGGGCCAACGTCCTGACTTTC.